The following is a TCR beta chain sequence with its context. CDR3 length equals 14 residues. Trimming at V came to 9 bases and at J to 0 bases, leaving 2 bases not matched to a gene. Germline CDR1 and CDR2: KGHDR and SFDVKD. This specimen belongs to a study of blood T cell repertoires in COVID-19. Profiled with immunoSEQ multiplex PCR; TCRdb holds only in-frame clones, not every one. The sample includes around 190,000 clones, more than 70% seen only once; the top ten take around 1.5%. Sequencing was performed on peripheral blood. The rearrangement uses TRBV24-1 and TRBJ2-2; 8 bases agree with TRBD1. This clonotype originated in a man younger than 35 with active or convalescent COVID-19. The CDR3 protein is CATGTGSNTGELFF. CDR3 DNA sequence: TGTGCCACCGGGACAGGATCGAACACCGGGGAGCTGTTTTTT.